This T cell receptor (beta chain) was sequenced during a study of molecular identifiers for immune sequencing clone quantification. Overall study: Replicate experiments divided RNA from 20,000 or 100,000 naive CD8 cells into five parts and sequenced four.

Remarks on this clonotype: Its target is unknown. This may stem from a read error, because a much larger clone lies one nucleotide away.

With 7 bases removed from V and 2 bases from J, the gap between germline ends came to 12 bases. Germline CDR1 reads MNHEY; CDR2 reads SMNVEV (reference sequence). There are 15 residues in the CDR3. Previously published methods and listed TCR primers were used for the bulk TCR libraries. From the PCR reads, TCRdb called clonotypes with MiXCR, one entry per CDR3 protein. The sample carries 490,000 or so distinct CDR3 sequences, 20% to 25% recorded once. Naive CD8 T cells were sorted as CD8+CD4-CCR7+CD45RA+. General study results and limits: Clones above 20 RNA copies contained over 99% of effector molecules and under 1% of naive molecules.

The material sequenced was naive CD8+ T cells from blood, with Jurkat cell RNA spiked in. Subset reported: FACS-sorted CD8+CD4-CCR7+CD45RA+ naive T cells. This sequence originates from a human donor in good health. Some libraries in this study had Jurkat cell RNA spiked in. The V and J genes are TRBV27 and TRBJ2-6; tentative D call: TRBD1 (5 bases). CDR3 sequence reads: CASTDSFPGANVLTF. CDR3 coding DNA: TGTGCCAGCACCGACAGTTTCCCTGGGGCCAACGTCCTGACTTTC.